These T cell receptor beta chains were read from a single sample in a study of cytomegalovirus exposure and HLA in healthy donors. Generated by immunoSEQ multiplex PCR, the TCRdb table keeps only in-frame clones and is missing some. There are around 100,000 clones in the sample; about 70% occur only once, and roughly 9% lies in the top ten. The sequencing sample was made of PBMCs. All receptors come from a young man in good health and CMV-seropositive. Both conserved end residues are part of each CDR3. Each record gives: J gene, V gene, clone size, D gene, CDR3 protein, CDR3 DNA. The D gene is left open where the match is weak. Size is omitted from some rows. Given values are once, few, many or a class for expanded clones.

J gene: TRBJ2-5; V gene: TRBV7-9; clone size: -; D gene: TRBD2; CDR3 protein: CASSLALGGYQETQYF; CDR3 DNA: TGTGCCAGCAGCTTAGCCTTGGGGGGGTACCAAGAGACCCAGTACTTC
J gene: TRBJ1-2; V gene: TRBV27; clone size: once; D gene: -; CDR3 protein: CASSSIRVGDYGYTF; CDR3 DNA: TGTGCCAGCAGTTCAATCAGGGTTGGGGACTATGGCTACACCTTC
J gene: TRBJ1-5; V gene: TRBV6-1; clone size: -; D gene: -; CDR3 protein: CASGSRGEDQPQHF; CDR3 DNA: TGTGCCAGCGGTTCAAGAGGGGAGGATCAGCCCCAGCATTTT
J gene: TRBJ1-5; V gene: TRBV19; clone size: once; D gene: TRBD1; CDR3 protein: CASSIGTGGGYQPQHF; CDR3 DNA: TGTGCCAGTAGTATAGGGACAGGGGGCGGGTATCAGCCCCAGCATTTT
J gene: TRBJ1-5; V gene: TRBV28; clone size: few; D gene: -; CDR3 protein: CASSLIEEGGDQPQHF; CDR3 DNA: TGTGCCAGCAGTTTAATCGAGGAGGGTGGGGATCAGCCCCAGCATTTT
J gene: TRBJ2-1; V gene: TRBV4-1; clone size: once; D gene: TRBD2; CDR3 protein: CASSQDPGLALSSSQNEQFF; CDR3 DNA: TGCGCCAGCAGCCAAGACCCGGGACTAGCCCTTTCCTCATCCCAAAATGAGCAGTTCTTC
J gene: TRBJ1-6; V gene: TRBV4-3; clone size: -; D gene: TRBD1; CDR3 protein: CASSQRWKGAYSSYNSPLHF; CDR3 DNA: TGCGCCAGCAGCCAAAGGTGGAAGGGGGCGTATAGCTCCTATAATTCACCCCTCCACTTT
J gene: TRBJ2-5; V gene: TRBV28; clone size: -; D gene: TRBD1; CDR3 protein: CASSLDRGLDTQYF; CDR3 DNA: TGTGCCAGCAGTCTTGACAGGGGGCTGGATACCCAGTACTTC
J gene: TRBJ2-2; V gene: TRBV2; clone size: -; D gene: TRBD1; CDR3 protein: CASSHPRDRENGELFF; CDR3 DNA: TGTGCCAGCAGTCATCCCCGGGACAGGGAAAACGGGGAGCTGTTTTTT
J gene: TRBJ2-6; V gene: TRBV5-1; clone size: -; D gene: -; CDR3 protein: CASSLSGGVTGANVLTF; CDR3 DNA: TGCGCCAGCAGCTTGTCTGGAGGGGTCACTGGGGCCAACGTCCTGACTTTC
J gene: TRBJ1-2; V gene: TRBV2; clone size: -; D gene: TRBD1; CDR3 protein: CASRARQGPSNYGYTF; CDR3 DNA: TGTGCCAGCAGGGCCAGACAGGGGCCATCTAACTATGGCTACACCTTC
J gene: TRBJ2-2; V gene: TRBV10-3; clone size: -; D gene: TRBD2; CDR3 protein: CAIRTSGSTTGELFF; CDR3 DNA: TGTGCCATCAGGACTAGCGGGAGTACCACCGGGGAGCTGTTTTTT
J gene: TRBJ2-1; V gene: TRBV7-3; clone size: -; D gene: -; CDR3 protein: CASSFSGTRNNEQFF; CDR3 DNA: TGTGCCAGCAGCTTCTCAGGGACACGCAACAATGAGCAGTTCTTC
J gene: TRBJ1-4; V gene: TRBV6-5; clone size: -; D gene: -; CDR3 protein: CASSRTGEKLFF; CDR3 DNA: TGTGCCAGCAGTCGAACAGGGGAAAAACTGTTTTTT
J gene: TRBJ1-3; V gene: TRBV5-6; clone size: -; D gene: -; CDR3 protein: CASSFRDSSGNTIYF; CDR3 DNA: TGTGCCAGCAGCTTCCGAGACAGCAGCGGAAACACCATATATTTT
J gene: TRBJ1-1; V gene: TRBV9; clone size: -; D gene: -; CDR3 protein: CASSSGGRLNTEAFF; CDR3 DNA: TGTGCCAGCAGTTCAGGAGGCCGCCTTAACACTGAAGCTTTCTTT
J gene: TRBJ1-2; V gene: TRBV6-5; clone size: -; D gene: TRBD1; CDR3 protein: CASSQGQENGYTF; CDR3 DNA: TGTGCCAGCAGCCAGGGACAGGAAAATGGCTACACCTTC
J gene: TRBJ1-1; V gene: TRBV7-2; clone size: -; D gene: TRBD1; CDR3 protein: CASSEQGGDTEAFF; CDR3 DNA: TGTGCCAGCAGCGAACAGGGGGGGGACACTGAAGCTTTCTTT
J gene: TRBJ1-3; V gene: TRBV30; clone size: -; D gene: TRBD1; CDR3 protein: CAWSVGQDSGNTIYF; CDR3 DNA: TGTGCCTGGAGTGTCGGACAGGACTCTGGAAACACCATATATTTT
J gene: TRBJ1-2; V gene: TRBV5-1; clone size: -; D gene: -; CDR3 protein: CASSPTTLGYTF; CDR3 DNA: TGCGCCAGCAGCCCAACAACCCTTGGCTACACCTTC
J gene: TRBJ1-3; V gene: TRBV15; clone size: few; D gene: TRBD1; CDR3 protein: CATSRDRGNTIYF; CDR3 DNA: TGTGCCACCAGCAGGGACAGGGGAAACACCATATATTTT
J gene: TRBJ2-2; V gene: TRBV7-9; clone size: -; D gene: -; CDR3 protein: CASSSTEGRTGELFF; CDR3 DNA: TGTGCCAGCAGCTCAACGGAGGGCCGGACCGGGGAGCTGTTTTTT
J gene: TRBJ2-1; V gene: TRBV4-2; clone size: -; D gene: -; CDR3 protein: CASSEDTHNEQFF; CDR3 DNA: TGTGCCAGCAGCGAGGACACCCACAATGAGCAGTTCTTC
J gene: TRBJ1-2; V gene: TRBV18; clone size: -; D gene: TRBD1; CDR3 protein: CASSPTHRTGWKESYTF; CDR3 DNA: TGTGCCAGCTCACCGACACATCGGACAGGGTGGAAGGAGAGCTACACCTTC
J gene: TRBJ1-4; V gene: TRBV27; clone size: -; D gene: -; CDR3 protein: CASSLPGREKLFF; CDR3 DNA: TGTGCCAGCAGTTTACCAGGGAGGGAAAAACTGTTTTTT
J gene: TRBJ2-3; V gene: TRBV5-1; clone size: -; D gene: TRBD2; CDR3 protein: CASSLVVAGPSTDTQYF; CDR3 DNA: TGCGCCAGCAGCTTGGTGGTAGCGGGCCCTAGCACAGATACGCAGTATTTT
J gene: TRBJ1-3; V gene: TRBV6-1; clone size: few; D gene: -; CDR3 protein: CASSEAHGGLSGNTIYF; CDR3 DNA: TGTGCCAGCAGTGAAGCGCACGGCGGGCTCTCTGGAAACACCATATATTTT
J gene: TRBJ2-7; V gene: TRBV5-4; clone size: -; D gene: -; CDR3 protein: CASSFGRGYEQYF; CDR3 DNA: TGTGCCAGCAGCTTCGGGCGGGGATACGAGCAGTACTTC
J gene: TRBJ1-1; V gene: TRBV9; clone size: -; D gene: -; CDR3 protein: CASSKKGGVRTEAFF; CDR3 DNA: TGTGCCAGCAGCAAAAAGGGAGGGGTGAGGACTGAAGCTTTCTTT
J gene: TRBJ1-1; V gene: TRBV7-2; clone size: -; D gene: -; CDR3 protein: CASSLTARGEAFF; CDR3 DNA: TGTGCCAGCAGCTTAACAGCCAGGGGCGAAGCTTTCTTT
J gene: TRBJ2-6; V gene: TRBV30; clone size: -; D gene: -; CDR3 protein: CAWHRGGSGANVLTF; CDR3 DNA: TGTGCCTGGCATAGGGGGGGCTCTGGGGCCAACGTCCTGACTTTC
J gene: TRBJ2-3; V gene: TRBV4-3; clone size: -; D gene: -; CDR3 protein: CASSQGDFVSDTQYF; CDR3 DNA: TGCGCCAGCAGCCAAGGGGACTTTGTATCAGATACGCAGTATTTT
J gene: TRBJ2-5; V gene: TRBV5-1; clone size: -; D gene: TRBD2; CDR3 protein: CASSLVLGLAGGLGEQYF; CDR3 DNA: TGCGCCAGCAGCTTGGTGTTGGGACTAGCGGGGGGACTTGGGGAGCAGTACTTC
J gene: TRBJ2-5; V gene: TRBV15; clone size: few; D gene: -; CDR3 protein: CATSTGYQETQYF; CDR3 DNA: TGTGCCACCAGCACAGGGTACCAAGAGACCCAGTACTTC
J gene: TRBJ1-5; V gene: TRBV30; clone size: -; D gene: -; CDR3 protein: CAWTRGAVDQPQHF; CDR3 DNA: TGTGCCTGGACCCGGGGGGCAGTCGATCAGCCCCAGCATTTT
J gene: TRBJ2-1; V gene: TRBV27; clone size: -; D gene: -; CDR3 protein: CASSLSTPYNEQFF; CDR3 DNA: TGTGCCAGCAGTTTATCTACTCCCTACAATGAGCAGTTCTTC
J gene: TRBJ2-2; V gene: TRBV29-1; clone size: -; D gene: -; CDR3 protein: CSVEDPFPTGELFF; CDR3 DNA: TGCAGCGTTGAAGATCCCTTCCCGACCGGGGAGCTGTTTTTT
J gene: TRBJ1-1; V gene: TRBV29-1; clone size: -; D gene: TRBD1; CDR3 protein: CSDYRDRGDEAFF; CDR3 DNA: TGCAGCGATTACCGGGACAGGGGGGATGAAGCTTTCTTT
J gene: TRBJ1-2; V gene: TRBV5-1; clone size: -; D gene: -; CDR3 protein: CASSLGGTLGGYTF; CDR3 DNA: TGCGCCAGCAGCTTGGGCGGGACTCTAGGGGGCTACACCTTC
J gene: TRBJ2-5; V gene: TRBV11-2; clone size: -; D gene: -; CDR3 protein: CASSLALVQETQYF; CDR3 DNA: TGTGCCAGCAGCTTAGCCCTAGTCCAAGAGACCCAGTACTTC
J gene: TRBJ2-1; V gene: TRBV19; clone size: -; D gene: TRBD2; CDR3 protein: CASSLSTSGRAYYNEQFF; CDR3 DNA: TGTGCCAGTAGTTTATCAACTAGCGGGAGGGCCTATTACAATGAGCAGTTCTTC
J gene: TRBJ2-5; V gene: TRBV14; clone size: -; D gene: TRBD2; CDR3 protein: CASSQGLAGPQETQYF; CDR3 DNA: TGTGCCAGCAGCCAAGGACTAGCGGGGCCCCAAGAGACCCAGTACTTC
J gene: TRBJ2-3; V gene: TRBV5-1; clone size: -; D gene: TRBD1; CDR3 protein: CASSRDRGTDTQYF; CDR3 DNA: TGCGCCAGCAGCCGGGACAGGGGCACAGATACGCAGTATTTT
J gene: TRBJ1-6; V gene: TRBV5-1; clone size: few; D gene: -; CDR3 protein: CASSLEGRGVYNSPLHF; CDR3 DNA: TGCGCCAGCAGCTTGGAAGGGCGGGGGGTCTATAATTCACCCCTCCACTTT
J gene: TRBJ2-6; V gene: TRBV30; clone size: -; D gene: TRBD1; CDR3 protein: CAWDRQGVSGANVLTF; CDR3 DNA: TGTGCCTGGGATAGACAGGGGGTCTCCGGGGCCAACGTCCTGACTTTC
J gene: TRBJ1-6; V gene: TRBV4-3; clone size: once; D gene: -; CDR3 protein: CASSQDGTGGRGSPLHF; CDR3 DNA: TGCGCCAGCAGCCAAGATGGAACAGGAGGGAGGGGTTCACCCCTCCACTTT
J gene: TRBJ1-2; V gene: TRBV29-1; clone size: -; D gene: -; CDR3 protein: CSVPTLSKGGYYGYTF; CDR3 DNA: TGCAGCGTTCCCACCCTCTCCAAGGGGGGGTACTATGGCTACACCTTC
J gene: TRBJ2-1; V gene: TRBV6-1; clone size: -; D gene: -; CDR3 protein: CASSASRLEQFF; CDR3 DNA: TGTGCCAGCAGTGCTAGCCGCCTTGAGCAGTTCTTC
J gene: TRBJ2-3; V gene: TRBV7-3; clone size: once; D gene: -; CDR3 protein: CASSLCPSPTDTQYF; CDR3 DNA: TGTGCCAGCAGCTTATGTCCTAGCCCCACAGATACGCAGTATTTT
J gene: TRBJ2-2; V gene: TRBV6-5; clone size: -; D gene: -; CDR3 protein: CASSYNRAGELFF; CDR3 DNA: TGTGCCAGCAGTTACAATCGTGCCGGGGAGCTGTTTTTT
J gene: TRBJ2-6; V gene: TRBV14; clone size: -; D gene: TRBD2; CDR3 protein: CASSQRLAGLSGANVLTF; CDR3 DNA: TGTGCCAGCAGCCAGAGACTAGCGGGTTTATCTGGGGCCAACGTCCTGACTTTC
J gene: TRBJ2-3; V gene: TRBV29-1; clone size: -; D gene: TRBD2; CDR3 protein: CSVGLAGVNSSDTQYF; CDR3 DNA: TGCAGCGTTGGACTAGCGGGAGTGAATAGTTCAGATACGCAGTATTTT
J gene: TRBJ1-1; V gene: TRBV7-9; clone size: -; D gene: TRBD1; CDR3 protein: CASSFPPGQMNTEAFF; CDR3 DNA: TGTGCCAGCAGCTTCCCTCCGGGACAGATGAACACTGAAGCTTTCTTT